These T cell receptor beta chains were read from a single sample in a study of T cells in Graves' hyperthyroidism and ophthalmopathy. One entry per CDR3 protein results from TCRdb running MiXCR on the multiplex PCR reads. This sample yields about 200,000 distinct CDR3 sequences, of which 17% are seen a single time; 40% to 65% belongs to the top ten. Sequencing used blood. The receptors originated from a woman between 45 and 65 years old with Graves' hyperthyroidism. Both conserved end residues are part of each CDR3. The order of the fields is D gene, J gene, V gene, clone size, CDR3 protein, CDR3 DNA. A D gene is named only where the DNA matches it firmly. Clone size is stated in some rows and not others, as once, few, many or a class when expanded.

D gene: .; J gene: TRBJ1-2; V gene: TRBV5-1; clone size: .; CDR3 protein: CASSLAGGDDYGYTF; CDR3 DNA: TGCGCCAGCAGCTTGGCGGGTGGGGACGACTATGGCTACACCTTC
D gene: .; J gene: TRBJ2-1; V gene: TRBV27; clone size: .; CDR3 protein: CASSLHGGNEQFF; CDR3 DNA: TGTGCCAGCAGCCTTCACGGTGGTAATGAGCAGTTCTTC
D gene: TRBD2; J gene: TRBJ2-7; V gene: TRBV12-3/TRBV12-4; clone size: .; CDR3 protein: CASSKARRTSGEQYF; CDR3 DNA: TGTGCCAGCAGTAAGGCTAGAAGGACTAGCGGGGAGCAGTACTTC
D gene: TRBD2; J gene: TRBJ2-1; V gene: TRBV7-9; clone size: many; CDR3 protein: CASSFRTSGAYNEQFF; CDR3 DNA: TGTGCCAGCAGCTTTAGGACTAGCGGGGCCTACAATGAGCAGTTCTTC
D gene: TRBD2; J gene: TRBJ2-7; V gene: TRBV12-3/TRBV12-4; clone size: many; CDR3 protein: CASSHPGLAGYEQYF; CDR3 DNA: TGTGCCAGCAGCCACCCCGGACTAGCGGGCTACGAGCAGTACTTC
D gene: .; J gene: TRBJ1-3; V gene: TRBV7-9; clone size: few; CDR3 protein: CASMRETGNTIYF; CDR3 DNA: TGTGCCAGCATGAGGGAGACTGGAAACACCATATATTTT
D gene: .; J gene: TRBJ2-1; V gene: TRBV15; clone size: .; CDR3 protein: CATSRDAVGQFF; CDR3 DNA: TGTGCCACCAGCAGGGACGCGGTGGGGCAGTTCTTC
D gene: TRBD1; J gene: TRBJ1-1; V gene: TRBV28; clone size: .; CDR3 protein: CASSSPTGMNTEAFF; CDR3 DNA: TGTGCCAGCAGTTCCCCGACAGGGATGAACACTGAAGCTTTCTTT
D gene: TRBD1; J gene: TRBJ1-6; V gene: TRBV11-2; clone size: many; CDR3 protein: CASGARGRWAPLHF; CDR3 DNA: TGTGCCAGTGGGGCCAGGGGGCGGTGGGCACCCCTCCACTTT
D gene: .; J gene: TRBJ2-1; V gene: TRBV7-9; clone size: .; CDR3 protein: CASSLSAVSYNEQFF; CDR3 DNA: TGTGCCAGCAGCTTATCTGCAGTCTCCTACAATGAGCAGTTCTTC
D gene: TRBD2; J gene: TRBJ2-5; V gene: TRBV3-1; clone size: .; CDR3 protein: CASSQAGAGEETQYF; CDR3 DNA: TGTGCCAGCAGCCAAGCTGGAGCGGGGGAAGAGACCCAGTACTTC
D gene: TRBD1; J gene: TRBJ1-1; V gene: TRBV18; clone size: many; CDR3 protein: CASSYDRGNTEAFF; CDR3 DNA: TGTGCCAGCTCATATGACAGGGGAAACACTGAAGCTTTCTTT
D gene: TRBD1; J gene: TRBJ1-5; V gene: TRBV12-3/TRBV12-4; clone size: many; CDR3 protein: CASSSGQGANQPQHF; CDR3 DNA: TGTGCCAGCAGTTCTGGACAGGGGGCCAATCAGCCCCAGCATTTT
D gene: .; J gene: TRBJ2-1; V gene: TRBV11-2; clone size: many; CDR3 protein: CASSMDRHNEQFF; CDR3 DNA: TGTGCCAGCAGCATGGACAGACACAATGAGCAGTTCTTC